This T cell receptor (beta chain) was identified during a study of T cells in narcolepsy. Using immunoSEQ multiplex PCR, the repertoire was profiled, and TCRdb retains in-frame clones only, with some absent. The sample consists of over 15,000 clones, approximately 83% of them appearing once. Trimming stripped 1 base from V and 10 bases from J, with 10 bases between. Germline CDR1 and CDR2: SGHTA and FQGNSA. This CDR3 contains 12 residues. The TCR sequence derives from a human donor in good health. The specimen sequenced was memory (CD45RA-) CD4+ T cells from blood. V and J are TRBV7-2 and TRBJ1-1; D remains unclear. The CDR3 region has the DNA TGTGCCAGCAGCTTAGTTACCAGTCTAGCTTTCTTT. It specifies CASSLVTSLAFF.